The 32 T cell receptor beta chains in this list originate from one sample, sequenced in a study of cytomegalovirus exposure and HLA in healthy donors. In the PCR, 60 Vbeta and 13 Jbeta primers were used. The assay was immunoSEQ multiplex PCR, and TCRdb's table has in-frame clones only and misses some. The sample records about 150,000 clones, under 80% being singletons. The sample was PBMCs. These receptors were collected from a man younger than 45 in good health and CMV-seronegative.

The CDR3 bases are TGTGCCAGCATTGCGGGCGGAGGCTATGGCTACACCTTC. This sequence encodes CASIAGGGYGYTF. The chain links TRBV28 to TRBJ1-2; no definite D call. The germline V gene has CDR1 MDHEN and CDR2 SYDVKM. Trimming pared 7 bases from V and 4 bases from J, leaving 13 bases between. The CDR3 is 13 residues long.

With respect to this clone: The identical CDR3 is also encoded by other nucleotide sequences in the sample. This chain links TRBV5-1 with TRBJ2-7, with D possibly being TRBD2 (5 bases). The V end lost 1 base, the J end lost 0 bases, and 8 bases lay between the germline ends. The CDR3 contains 14 residues. The germline V gene encodes CDR1 SGHRS and CDR2 YFSETQ. The CDR3 region is CASSLSGSSYEQYF. In nucleotides, the CDR3 is TGCGCCAGCAGCTTGTCGGGGAGCTCCTACGAGCAGTACTTC.

The chain joins TRBV28 to TRBJ1-1; 12 nucleotides align to TRBD1. The CDR3 totals 16 residues. Trimming took 6 bases from V and 4 from J; bases not matched to a gene: 9. Per the germline V gene, CDR1 is MDHEN and CDR2 is SYDVKM. This CDR3 is CASREGQGAPGTEAFF. CDR3 coding DNA: TGTGCCAGCAGAGAGGGACAGGGGGCGCCGGGCACTGAAGCTTTCTTT.

In this sample, this clone turned up once. This chain links TRBV30 with TRBJ1-3, with 9 nucleotides matching TRBD1. Germline CDR1 reads GTSNPN; CDR2 reads SVGIG (reference sequence). The CDR3 sequence is 16 residues long. After removal of 0 bases from V and 3 bases from J, the junction contained 6 bases not matched to a gene. The CDR3 region is CAWSVLTGGGGNTIYF. CDR3 sequence (DNA): TGTGCCTGGAGTGTACTGACAGGGGGAGGTGGAAACACCATATATTTT.

This chain connects TRBV7-9 to TRBJ2-1, with 9 bases aligning to TRBD1. The CDR3 has 16 amino acids. CDR1 is SEHNR, CDR2 FQNEAQ, per germline (reference sequence). The V and J ends lost 1 base and 1 base, in that order; junction bases with no gene match: 2. The CDR3 reads CASSLGGTGSYNEQFF. The CDR3 nucleotides are TGTGCCAGCAGCTTAGGAGGGACAGGGTCCTACAATGAGCAGTTCTTC.

Of note for this clone: Other DNA sequences in the same sample also yield this CDR3. This chain uses TRBV5-6 with TRBJ1-1; D ambiguous. V lost 0 bases and J 3 bases, leaving 3 bases between the germline ends. CDR1 and CDR2 (germline): SGHDT, YYEEEE. The CDR3 loop spans 12 amino acids. CDR3 protein: CASSLGDTEAFF. The CDR3 region has the DNA TGTGCCAGCAGCTTGGGAGACACTGAAGCTTTCTTT.

V is TRBV7-2 and J is TRBJ2-7, with 8 bases identical to TRBD1. CDR1 is SGHTA, CDR2 FQGNSA, per germline. The CDR3 loop spans 14 amino acids. Trimming removed 4 bases from V and 6 bases from J; junction bases left unmatched: 8. The CDR3 spells CASSYRKQGGEQYF. CDR3 bases: TGTGCCAGCAGCTATCGTAAACAGGGGGGCGAGCAGTACTTC.

This clone was counted between two and nine times. The J gene is TRBJ1-2, the V gene TRBV4-3; D is perhaps TRBD1 (5 bases). CDR3 length equals 13 residues. The V gene's germline CDR1 is LGHNA and CDR2 YSLEER. Trimming took off 0 bases at V and 8 bases at J, with 10 bases between the two ends. In nucleotides, the CDR3 is TGCGCCAGCAGCCAAGATGGTGGGGGGGGCTACACCTTC. Translation gives CASSQDGGGGYTF.

V usage is TRBV29-1 and J usage is TRBJ2-3; D gene ambiguous. The germline V gene encodes CDR1 SQVTM and CDR2 ANQGSEA. This CDR3 comprises 11 residues. V lost 6 bases and J lost 0, with 4 bases in between. CDR3 amino acids: CSVHSTDTQYF. CDR3 nucleotides: TGCAGCGTACATAGCACAGATACGCAGTATTTT.

The chain employs TRBV27 and TRBJ1-2; 7 bases match TRBD1. The germline V gene has CDR1 MNHEY and CDR2 SMNVEV (reference sequence). The CDR3 has 15 amino acids. V was pared by 4 bases and J by 6 bases, with 11 bases of the junction left unmatched. This chain's CDR3 is CASSSLADRENGYTF. CDR3 nucleotides: TGTGCCAGCAGTTCCCTCGCAGACAGGGAGAATGGCTACACCTTC.

This chain connects TRBV5-4 to TRBJ2-7, with TRBD1 matching 9 bases. The V and J ends lost 3 bases and 2 bases, in that order; junction bases with no gene match: 3. CDR1 SGHNT and CDR2 YYREEE come from the germline V gene (reference sequence). CDR3 length: 14 amino acids. Here the CDR3 reads CASSSTGGTYEQYF. CDR3 nucleotides: TGTGCCAGCAGCTCGACAGGGGGTACCTACGAGCAGTACTTC.

The chain uses TRBV9 and TRBJ2-7, with 7 bases that match TRBD1. Germline-derived CDR1 and CDR2 are SGDLS and YYNGEE. V was clipped by 4 bases and J by 0 bases; unmatched bases: 4. The length of the CDR3 is 14 residues. CDR3 DNA sequence: TGTGCCAGCAGCCGACAGGGCGCCTCCTACGAGCAGTACTTC. This codes for CASSRQGASYEQYF.

This chain links TRBV4-1 with TRBJ1-2; a weak D match, TRBD1 (5 bases). This CDR3 comprises 17 residues. Trimming took off 0 bases at V and 6 bases at J, with 20 bases between the two ends. Germline V gives CDR1 MGHRA, CDR2 YSYEKL. CDR3 sequence: CASSQEIGSSSRDGYTF. The CDR3 region has the DNA TGCGCCAGCAGCCAAGAGATAGGGTCCTCTTCCAGGGATGGCTACACCTTC.

The gene calls are TRBV28 and TRBJ1-4, with D possibly matching TRBD1 (6 bases). The CDR3 loop spans 14 amino acids. Trimming pared 5 bases from V and 6 bases from J, leaving 13 bases between. Germline values: CDR1 MDHEN, CDR2 SYDVKM. In nucleotides, the CDR3 is TGTGCCAGCAGTCCCCCAGGGGACCATGAAAAACTGTTTTTT. It encodes CASSPPGDHEKLFF.

In this sample, this clone turned up once. The chain carries TRBV28 and TRBJ1-1; TRBD1 agrees at 7 bases. The CDR3 is made up of 13 amino acids. The germline V gene has CDR1 MDHEN and CDR2 SYDVKM. V lost 4 bases to trimming and J lost 10 bases; unmatched junction nucleotides: 9. CDR3: CASSWLDRSGAFF. CDR3 DNA: TGTGCCAGCAGTTGGCTGGACAGGTCAGGAGCTTTCTTT.

CDR3 DNA sequence: TGTGCCAGCAGTCCCCGGGACAGGTGGGGCGGAGGCTACACCTTC. Translated, it gives CASSPRDRWGGGYTF. The V and J genes are TRBV6-5 and TRBJ1-2; 8 bases are shared with TRBD1. V shed 5 bases and J 8 bases; nucleotides not matched to a gene: 13. The CDR3 consists of 15 residues. The germline V gene has CDR1 MNHEY and CDR2 SVGAGI.

This chain uses TRBV18 with TRBJ1-1; D is possibly TRBD1 (5 bases). Trimming left V 0 bases short and J 0 bases short, with 11 bases between. The CDR3 is 16 residues long. Germline-derived CDR1 and CDR2 are KGHSH and LQKENI. The CDR3 here is CASSPPQQALNTEAFF. The CDR3 DNA is TGTGCCAGCTCACCACCGCAACAGGCGTTGAACACTGAAGCTTTCTTT.

This sequence joins TRBV7-8 and TRBJ1-2; no firm D call. CDR1 SGHVS and CDR2 FQNEAQ come from the germline V gene. The CDR3 totals 13 residues. V was cut by 1 base and J by 8 bases, with 11 bases left in between. The CDR3 here is CASSLGPTNGYTF. DNA of the CDR3: TGTGCCAGCAGCTTAGGTCCCACTAACGGCTACACCTTC.

The table lists this clone with a few counts. This sequence joins TRBV5-4 and TRBJ1-2; TRBD1 matches 7 bases. V shed 3 bases and J 8 bases; nucleotides not matched to a gene: 10. The CDR3 spans 14 residues. The germline gives CDR1 SGHNT, CDR2 YYREEE (reference sequence). The CDR3 coding sequence is TGTGCCAGCAGCTCCCGGGACAGTGCTAAGGGCTACACCTTC. Protein sequence: CASSSRDSAKGYTF.

V usage is TRBV28 and J usage is TRBJ2-7; D not certain. CDR1 is MDHEN, CDR2 SYDVKM, per germline. The V and J ends lost 8 bases and 6 bases respectively, with 11 bases between them. This CDR3 contains 11 residues. The CDR3 region is CASGQISEQYF. The DNA for the CDR3 is TGTGCCAGCGGGCAGATCAGCGAGCAGTACTTC.

The chain joins TRBV9 to TRBJ1-1, with TRBD1 matching over 7 bases. Germline lookup yields CDR1 SGDLS and CDR2 YYNGEE. This CDR3 has 16 residues. V shed 0 bases and J 0 bases; nucleotides not matched to a gene: 5. Here the CDR3 DNA reads TGTGCCAGCAGCGTAGACGGGACAGTTGTGAACACTGAAGCTTTCTTT. This gives the protein CASSVDGTVVNTEAFF.

The chain links TRBV28 to TRBJ2-5; D is possibly TRBD2 (6 bases). This CDR3 comprises 16 residues. Germline-derived CDR1 and CDR2 are MDHEN and SYDVKM. The V end lost 6 bases, the J end lost 1 base, and 18 bases lay between the germline ends. The CDR3 bases are TGTGCCAGCAGCCCCTCAGGAGGTAGCGGCCAAGAGACCCAGTACTTC. The encoded protein is CASSPSGGSGQETQYF.

The chain joins TRBV2 to TRBJ2-2; a weak D match, TRBD2 (5 bases). Germline CDR1 is SNHLY and CDR2 is FYNNEI. The CDR3 totals 15 residues. Between the trimmed V and J ends, which lost 8 bases and 4 bases, there was a span of 17 bases. CDR3 nucleotide sequence: TGTGCCAGCTCTTCCCGTAGCGTGGGCACCGGGGAGCTGTTTTTT. Protein product: CASSSRSVGTGELFF.

There are a few counts of this clone. The V and J genes are TRBV5-5 and TRBJ2-7; the D is unclear. The germline CDR1 and CDR2 sequences are SGHKS and YYEKEE (reference sequence). There are 16 residues in the CDR3. V lost 0 bases and J 0 bases, leaving 13 bases between the germline ends. This CDR3 is CASSLAELRSSYEQYF. In DNA, the CDR3 is TGTGCCAGCAGCTTGGCGGAGCTTAGGAGCTCCTACGAGCAGTACTTC.

V gene TRBV10-3 combines with J gene TRBJ2-7; D ambiguous. Trimming stripped 2 bases from V and 6 bases from J, with 8 bases between. The CDR3 is 12 amino acids. Per germline, CDR1 ENHRY and CDR2 SYGVKD. In DNA form, the CDR3 reads TGTGCCATCAGTGAGGTGGAGCGCGAGCAGTACTTC. This codes for CAISEVEREQYF.

V is TRBV28 and J is TRBJ1-2, with 7 bases aligning to TRBD1. The germline CDR1 and CDR2 sequences are MDHEN and SYDVKM. CDR3 length: 14 residues. V lost 6 bases and J lost 9; bases outside the gene matches: 13. This CDR3 is CASSPTGVPRRYTF. The CDR3 nucleotides are TGTGCCAGCAGCCCAACAGGGGTCCCCCGTCGCTACACCTTC.

This clone was seen a few times. The CDR3: CASSPLRGEQFF. The CDR3 coding sequence is TGTGCCAGCAGTCCTCTCAGGGGTGAGCAGTTCTTC. The chain uses TRBV28 and TRBJ2-1; tentative D call: TRBD1 (6 bases). This CDR3 contains 12 residues. Per the germline V gene, CDR1 is MDHEN and CDR2 is SYDVKM. Trimming removed 5 bases at V and 9 bases at J, with 11 bases between.

The chain recombines TRBV28 with TRBJ2-7, with 8 bases identical to TRBD2. Germline CDR1 and CDR2: MDHEN and SYDVKM. This CDR3 has 13 amino acids. J gave up 4 bases and V 3 bases, and 2 bases lay outside the gene matches. The CDR3 sequence is CASSLGTRYEQYF. The CDR3 nucleotides read TGTGCCAGCAGTTTGGGGACTAGGTACGAGCAGTACTTC.

This clone was found once. This sequence joins TRBV25-1 and TRBJ1-1, with TRBD1 as a possible D gene (6 bases). V lost 2 bases to trimming and J lost 7 bases, with 11 bases between them. Per the germline V gene, CDR1 is MGHDK and CDR2 is SYGVNS. CDR3 length: 13 amino acids. CDR3 coding DNA: TGTGCCAGCAGTGAAGCGGGGGGCAGTGAAGCTTTCTTT. Encoded protein: CASSEAGGSEAFF.

This clone came up a few times. The genes are TRBV6-6 and TRBJ2-2; D is possibly TRBD1 (6 bases). CDR1 is MNHNY, CDR2 SVGAGI, per germline (reference sequence). The CDR3 spans 16 residues. V was clipped by 5 bases and J by 1 base, with 14 bases between them. CDR3 region: CASSVGAGWNTGELFF. Here the CDR3 DNA reads TGTGCCAGCAGTGTGGGGGCCGGTTGGAACACCGGGGAGCTGTTTTTT.

This sequence joins TRBV30 and TRBJ2-7; perhaps TRBD1 as D (5 bases). Looked up from germline, CDR1 is GTSNPN and CDR2 is SVGIG (reference sequence). CDR3 length: 13 residues. V was shortened by 1 base and J by 5 bases, with 12 bases between the two germline ends. CDR3 nucleotide sequence: TGTGCCTGGAGTGGGGCAGGGCCGCACGAGCAGTACTTC. Translating gives CAWSGAGPHEQYF. Full variable domain (missing parts from reference TRBV30 and TRBJ2-7): SQTIHQWPATLVQPVGSPLSLECTVEGTSNPNLYWYRQAAGRGLQLLFYSVGIGQISSEVPQNLSASRPQDRQFILSSKKLLLSDSGFYLCAWSGAGPHEQYFGPGTRLTVT.

V and J are TRBV18 and TRBJ2-3; a weak D match, TRBD2 (5 bases). Germline V lookup: CDR1 KGHSH, CDR2 LQKENI. The CDR3 is 16 residues long. Trimming took off 0 bases at V and 2 bases at J, with 12 bases between the two ends. The CDR3 protein is CASSPPQSGYTDTQYF. The DNA for the CDR3 is TGTGCCAGCTCACCACCGCAGAGCGGCTACACAGATACGCAGTATTTT.